This TCR beta chain was identified during a study of blood T cell repertoires in COVID-19. The overall study: The origin of the acute and convalescent COVID-19 samples was the United States, Italy and Spain. T cells, B-cell-depleted T cells, or PBMCs supplied cDNA or gDNA.

The CDR3 extends over 15 amino acids. Germline CDR1 SGHRS, CDR2 YFSETQ. Trimming left V 5 bases short and J 1 base short, with 12 bases between. Original methodology: Estimation of nucleated cell counts relied on the amplification of reference gene primers. Method: immunoSEQ multiplex PCR; TCRdb's copy keeps in-frame clones and lacks some. Clone size and the V and J calls come from that table; the DNA yielded D and trimming. The table has 150,000 to 200,000 clones, approximately 80% seen once. The sequence derives from a man between 65 and 85 years old who had recovered from COVID-19. The chain joins TRBV5-1 to TRBJ2-2; tentatively, D is TRBD1 (5 bases). Sequencing was carried out using peripheral blood. The chain's CDR3 is CASRDDRGNTGELFF. CDR3 sequence (DNA): TGCGCCAGCAGGGACGATAGGGGGAACACCGGGGAGCTGTTTTTT.